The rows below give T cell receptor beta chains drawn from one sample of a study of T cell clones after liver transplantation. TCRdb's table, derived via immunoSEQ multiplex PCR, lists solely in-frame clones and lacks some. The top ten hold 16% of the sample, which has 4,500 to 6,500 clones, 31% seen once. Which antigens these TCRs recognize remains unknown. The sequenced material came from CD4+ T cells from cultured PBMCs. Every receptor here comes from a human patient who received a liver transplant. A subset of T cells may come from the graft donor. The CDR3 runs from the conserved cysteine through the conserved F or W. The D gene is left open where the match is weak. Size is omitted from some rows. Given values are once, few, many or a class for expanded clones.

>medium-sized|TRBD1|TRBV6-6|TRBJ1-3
TGTGCCAGCAGTTCTTGGACAGGGGCTGGAAACACCATATATTTT
CASSSWTGAGNTIYF
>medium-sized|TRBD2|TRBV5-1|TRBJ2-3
TGCGCCAGCAGCTTGGCTCTAGGACTAGCGGGGGCAGATACGCAGTATTTT
CASSLALGLAGADTQYF
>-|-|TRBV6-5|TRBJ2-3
TGTGCCAGCAGTAAATGGACTCTAGGCACAGATACGCAGTATTTT
CASSKWTLGTDTQYF
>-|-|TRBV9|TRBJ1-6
TGTGCCAGCAGCGTAGAGGACAGAAGAAATTCACCCCTCCACTTT
CASSVEDRRNSPLHF
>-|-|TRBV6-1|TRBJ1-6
TGTGCCAGCACCGGAGGGTCGGTGGATAATTCACCCCTCCACTTT
CASTGGSVDNSPLHF
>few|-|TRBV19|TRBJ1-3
TGTGCCAGTAGCCGACAACAGGGCGCTGGAAACACCATATATTTT
CASSRQQGAGNTIYF
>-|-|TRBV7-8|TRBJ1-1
TGTGCCAGCAGCTTAGTTGGAGGGAACACTGAAGCTTTCTTT
CASSLVGGNTEAFF
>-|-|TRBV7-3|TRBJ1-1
TGTGCCAGCAGCTACAGGGCTGGGGGCGCTGAAGCTTTCTTT
CASSYRAGGAEAFF
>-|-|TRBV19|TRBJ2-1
TGTGCCAGTAGCGGGATTCTTAGCTACAATGAGCAGTTCTTC
CASSGILSYNEQFF
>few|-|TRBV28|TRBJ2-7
TGTGCCAGCAGTTCCCCCGGGCGGGGCTACGAGCAGTACTTC
CASSSPGRGYEQYF
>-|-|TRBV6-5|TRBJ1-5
TGTGCCAGCAGCCGCCAGGGGCAGGCTCAGCCCCAGCATTTT
CASSRQGQAQPQHF
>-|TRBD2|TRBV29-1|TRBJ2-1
TGCAGCGTTGATACGACTAGCGGGGCCTACAATGAGCAGTTCTTC
CSVDTTSGAYNEQFF
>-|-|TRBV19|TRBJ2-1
TGTGCCAGTAGTCTCCGACATTCTAGCTCCTACAATGAGCAGTTCTTC
CASSLRHSSSYNEQFF
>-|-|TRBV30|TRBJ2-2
TGTGCCTGGAGGCCAATGGGCGGATTGAACACCGGGGAGCTGTTTTTT
CAWRPMGGLNTGELFF
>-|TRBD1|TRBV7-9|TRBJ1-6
TGTGCCAGCAGCACAGGGGGGTCCCAGGGGGGGTCACCCCTCCACTTT
CASSTGGSQGGSPLHF
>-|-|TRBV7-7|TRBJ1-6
TGTGCCAGCAGCCTAGAGGCGTATTCACCCCTCCACTTT
CASSLEAYSPLHF
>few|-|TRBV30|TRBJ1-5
TGTGCCTGGCGTGAGGGGTGGGGTAGCAATCAGCCCCAGCATTTT
CAWREGWGSNQPQHF
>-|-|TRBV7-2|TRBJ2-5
TGTGCCAGCAAAGCCCAGCTCCAAGAGACCCAGTACTTC
CASKAQLQETQYF
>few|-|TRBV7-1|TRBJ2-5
TGTGCCAGCAGCCACGGGACCCCAGGTCTTGAGACCCAGTACTTC
CASSHGTPGLETQYF
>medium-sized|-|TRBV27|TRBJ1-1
TGTGCCAGCAGTTTATATGTTGGGGGAGGGAACACTGAAGCTTTCTTT
CASSLYVGGGNTEAFF
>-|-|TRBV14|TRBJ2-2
TGTGCCAGCAGCCAAGATCTTAACGGGGAGCTGTTTTTT
CASSQDLNGELFF
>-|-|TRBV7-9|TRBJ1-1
TGTGCCAGCAGACACACTGAAGCTTTCTTT
CASRHTEAFF
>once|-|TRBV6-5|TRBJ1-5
TGTGCCAGCAGTTATTTGAGGGATAGGGATCAGCCCCAGCATTTT
CASSYLRDRDQPQHF
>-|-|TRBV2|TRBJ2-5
TGTGCCAGCAGTTACCGGCCCAACTCAGGGAAGAAGACCCAGTACTTC
CASSYRPNSGKKTQYF
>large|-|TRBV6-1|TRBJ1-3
TGTGCCAGCAGTGAAGAACGGGGAAACACCATATATTTT
CASSEERGNTIYF
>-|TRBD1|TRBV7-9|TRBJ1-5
TGTGCCAGCAGCCAAGATAGGACAGGGAAGCAGCCCCAGCATTTT
CASSQDRTGKQPQHF
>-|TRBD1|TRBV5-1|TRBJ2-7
TGCGCCAGCAGCTTGGGAGGGACAGGGGGGTACGAGCAGTACTTC
CASSLGGTGGYEQYF
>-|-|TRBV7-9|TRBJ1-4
TGTGCCAGCAGGTCTGATGGGGGAAAACTGTTTTTT
CASRSDGGKLFF
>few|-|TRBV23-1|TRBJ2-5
TGCGCCAGCAGTCATGACGGGAGCCTCCAAGAGACCCAGTACTTC
CASSHDGSLQETQYF
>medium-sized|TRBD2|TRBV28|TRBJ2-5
TGTGCCAGCAGTTTCGGCGGGGGGGCGGGTTTCCGAGAGACCCAGTACTTC
CASSFGGGAGFRETQYF
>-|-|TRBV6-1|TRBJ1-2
TGTGCCAGCAGTGAATTGGAGGGCTTGGATGGCTACACCTTC
CASSELEGLDGYTF
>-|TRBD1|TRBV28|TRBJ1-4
TGTGCCAGCAGTCGGACAGGGGGGGATGAAAAACTGTTTTTT
CASSRTGGDEKLFF
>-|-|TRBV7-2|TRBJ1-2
TGTGCCAGCAGCTCTACGGGCAGGAGCTTCTATGGCTACACCTTC
CASSSTGRSFYGYTF
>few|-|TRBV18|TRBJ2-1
TGTGCCAGCTCACCACCACATCTTGCCGGAGGAAATGAGCAGTTCTTC
CASSPPHLAGGNEQFF
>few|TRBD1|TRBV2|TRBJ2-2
TGTGCCAGCAGTTCTACCGGGACAGGGTTGAACACCGGGGAGCTGTTTTTT
CASSSTGTGLNTGELFF
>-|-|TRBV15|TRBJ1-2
TGTGCCACCAGCAGAGATAGGAGGGCGCTCTATGGCTACACCTTC
CATSRDRRALYGYTF
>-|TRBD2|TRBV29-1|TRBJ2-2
TGCAGCGTTGGGACTAGCGGGAACACCGGGGAGCTGTTTTTT
CSVGTSGNTGELFF
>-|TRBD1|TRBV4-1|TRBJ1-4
TGCGCCAGCAGCCCCGGGACAGGGTTTCCCCTCCGTGAAAAACTGTTTTTT
CASSPGTGFPLREKLFF
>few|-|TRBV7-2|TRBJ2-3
TGTGCCAGCAGCTCCCGGGCAGCTAAAAGCACAGATACGCAGTATTTT
CASSSRAAKSTDTQYF
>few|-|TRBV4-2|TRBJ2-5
TGTGCCAGCAGCCAAGTGGCGGGGGCGGGGGAGACCCAGTACTTC
CASSQVAGAGETQYF
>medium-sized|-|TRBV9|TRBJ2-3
TGTGCCAGCATGAAGGGTTCAGGCACAGATACGCAGTATTTT
CASMKGSGTDTQYF
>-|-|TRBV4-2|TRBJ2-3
TGTGCCAGCAGCCCTTACTTAGCAGATACGCAGTATTTT
CASSPYLADTQYF
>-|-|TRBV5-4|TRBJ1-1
TGTGCCAGCAGCTTCTTCCAGCGAGAAATTGAAGCTTTCTTT
CASSFFQREIEAFF
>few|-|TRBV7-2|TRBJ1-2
TGTGCCAGCAGCTTAGATTCTGCCAGGGGTTATGGCTACACCTTC
CASSLDSARGYGYTF